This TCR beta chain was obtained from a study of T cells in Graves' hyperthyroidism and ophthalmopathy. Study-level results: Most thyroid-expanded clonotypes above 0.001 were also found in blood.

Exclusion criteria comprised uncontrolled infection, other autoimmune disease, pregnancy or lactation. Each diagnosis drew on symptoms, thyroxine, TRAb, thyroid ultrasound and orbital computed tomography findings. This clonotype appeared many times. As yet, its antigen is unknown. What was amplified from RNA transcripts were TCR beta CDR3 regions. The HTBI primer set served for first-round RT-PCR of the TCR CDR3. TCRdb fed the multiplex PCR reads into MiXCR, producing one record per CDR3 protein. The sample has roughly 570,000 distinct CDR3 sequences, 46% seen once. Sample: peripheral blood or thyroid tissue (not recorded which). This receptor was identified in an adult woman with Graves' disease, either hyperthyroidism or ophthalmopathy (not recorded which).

CDR3 sequence: CSVKIREYGYTF. DNA of the CDR3: TGCAGCGTTAAAATCAGGGAGTATGGCTACACCTTC. This chain uses TRBV29-1 with TRBJ1-2; D might be TRBD1 (5 bases). The germline V and J ends were trimmed by 5 bases and 5 bases, with 12 bases remaining between them. Looked up from germline, CDR1 is SQVTM and CDR2 is ANQGSEA. The CDR3 loop spans 12 amino acids.